This T cell receptor (beta chain) came from a study of early stage breast cancer tumors. Study-level points and caveats: Functional markers like CD4, CD8 and FOXP3 were missed in bulk sequencing.

Libraries were prepared by immunoSEQ multiplex PCR; TCRdb keeps only in-frame clonotypes and omits some of them. The table lists 25,000 to 30,000 clones, 80% to 90% of them singletons. As regards this clone: Its antigen remains unidentified.

Germline CDR1 reads LGHNA; CDR2 reads YNFKEQ. J gave up 7 bases and V 3 bases, and 9 bases lay outside the gene matches. The length of the CDR3 is 17 residues. Sequencing was performed on blood. V and J are TRBV4-2 and TRBJ2-1, with TRBD2 matching 13 bases. This receptor was taken from a person between 50 and 60 years old with breast cancer. The CDR3 coding sequence is TGTGCCAGCAGCCAGGGGAGACTAGCGGGAGGCATAAATGAGCAGTTCTTC. Encoded protein: CASSQGRLAGGINEQFF.